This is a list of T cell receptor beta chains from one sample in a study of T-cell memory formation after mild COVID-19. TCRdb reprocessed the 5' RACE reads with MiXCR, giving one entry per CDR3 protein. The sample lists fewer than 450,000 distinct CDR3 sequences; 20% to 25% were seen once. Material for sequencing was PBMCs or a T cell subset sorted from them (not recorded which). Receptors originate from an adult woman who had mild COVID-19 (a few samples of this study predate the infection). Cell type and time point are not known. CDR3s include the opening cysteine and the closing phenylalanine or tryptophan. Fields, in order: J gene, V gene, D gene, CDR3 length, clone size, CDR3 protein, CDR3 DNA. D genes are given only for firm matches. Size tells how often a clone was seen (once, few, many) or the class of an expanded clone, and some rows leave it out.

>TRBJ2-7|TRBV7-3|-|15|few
CASSLMVGGMYEQYF
TGTGCCAGCAGCTTAATGGTAGGGGGGATGTACGAGCAGTACTTC
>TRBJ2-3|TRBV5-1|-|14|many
CASSLGATKDTQYF
TGCGCCAGCAGCTTGGGAGCGACCAAAGATACGCAGTATTTT
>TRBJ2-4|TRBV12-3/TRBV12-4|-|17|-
CASSLRGAQPAKNIQYF
TGTGCCAGCAGTTTAAGAGGCGCACAGCCAGCCAAAAACATTCAGTACTTC
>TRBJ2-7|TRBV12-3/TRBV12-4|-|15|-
CASSEYRGSGYEQYF
TGTGCCAGCAGTGAGTACAGGGGTAGCGGCTACGAGCAGTACTTC
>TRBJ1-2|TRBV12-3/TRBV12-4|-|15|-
CASNDLGERDYGYTF
TGTGCCAGCAATGATCTAGGAGAGAGGGACTATGGCTACACCTTC
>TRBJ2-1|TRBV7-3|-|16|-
CASSPGPQPSYNEQFF
TGTGCCAGCAGCCCCGGCCCACAGCCGTCCTACAATGAGCAGTTCTTC
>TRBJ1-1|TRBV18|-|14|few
CASSPRTSGTEAFF
TGTGCCAGCTCACCGAGGACTTCGGGCACTGAAGCTTTCTTT
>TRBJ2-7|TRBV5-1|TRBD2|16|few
CASSSDPGAGGYEQYF
TGCGCCAGCAGCTCCGACCCTGGAGCGGGAGGCTACGAGCAGTACTTC
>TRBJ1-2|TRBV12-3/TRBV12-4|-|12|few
CAISRTNYVYTF
TGTGCCATCAGTAGGACTAACTATGTCTACACCTTC
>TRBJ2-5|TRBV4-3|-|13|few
CASSPGIQETQYF
TGCGCCAGCAGCCCGGGGATTCAAGAGACCCAGTACTTC
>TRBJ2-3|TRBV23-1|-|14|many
CASRNRDGADTQYF
TGCGCCAGCAGAAACAGGGATGGGGCAGATACGCAGTATTTT
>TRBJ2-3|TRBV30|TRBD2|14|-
CAWSRLAGEDTQYF
TGTGCCTGGAGCCGACTAGCGGGGGAGGATACGCAGTATTTT
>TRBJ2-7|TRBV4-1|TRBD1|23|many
CASSQEPPGYVGIETGDSYEQYF
TGCGCCAGCAGCCAAGAGCCCCCGGGGTATGTGGGAATTGAGACAGGGGACTCCTACGAGCAGTACTTC
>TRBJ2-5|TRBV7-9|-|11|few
CASSWQETQYF
TGTGCCAGCAGCTGGCAAGAGACCCAGTACTTC
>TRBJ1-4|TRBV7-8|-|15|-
CASSLGNTVNEKLFF
TGTGCCAGCAGCTTAGGAAACACAGTTAATGAAAAACTGTTTTTT
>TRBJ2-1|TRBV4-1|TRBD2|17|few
CASSQDHGGASYNEQFF
TGCGCCAGCAGCCAAGACCACGGGGGGGCCTCCTACAATGAGCAGTTCTTC
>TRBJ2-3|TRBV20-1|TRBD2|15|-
CSARVSGGSTDTQYF
TGCAGTGCTAGAGTATCGGGGGGGTCCACAGATACGCAGTATTTT
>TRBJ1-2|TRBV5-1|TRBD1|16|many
CASSLEAQGALYGYTF
TGCGCCAGCAGCTTGGAGGCACAGGGGGCTCTCTATGGCTACACCTTC
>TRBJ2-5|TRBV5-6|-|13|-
CASSNRARETQYF
TGTGCCAGCAGTAACAGGGCGAGGGAGACCCAGTACTTC
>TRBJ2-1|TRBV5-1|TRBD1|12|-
CASRLTGDEQFF
TGCGCCAGCAGGCTGACAGGGGATGAGCAGTTCTTC
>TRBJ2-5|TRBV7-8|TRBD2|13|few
CASSSTSGGPPYF
TGTGCCAGCAGCTCCACTAGCGGGGGGCCCCCGTACTTC
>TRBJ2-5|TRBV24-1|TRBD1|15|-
CATSDPQGRGETQYF
TGTGCCACCAGTGACCCACAGGGGAGAGGGGAGACCCAGTACTTC
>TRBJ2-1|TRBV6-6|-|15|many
CASSYELSSYNEQFF
TGTGCCAGCAGTTATGAATTGAGCTCCTACAATGAGCAGTTCTTC
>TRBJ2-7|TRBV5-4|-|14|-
CASSLTLRDDEQYF
TGTGCCAGCAGCCTGACGTTACGGGACGACGAGCAGTACTTC
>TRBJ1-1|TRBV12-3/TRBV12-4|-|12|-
CASTTKNTEAFF
TGTGCCAGCACCACAAAGAACACTGAAGCTTTCTTT
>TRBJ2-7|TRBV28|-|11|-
CASSFPEQQYF
TGTGCCAGCAGTTTCCCAGAGCAGCAGTACTTC
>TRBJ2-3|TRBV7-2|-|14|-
CASSLDSVTDTQYF
TGTGCCAGCAGCTTGGACAGCGTCACAGATACGCAGTATTTT
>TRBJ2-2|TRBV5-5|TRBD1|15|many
CASSPGQGVTGELFF
TGTGCCAGCAGCCCGGGACAGGGTGTTACCGGGGAGCTGTTTTTT
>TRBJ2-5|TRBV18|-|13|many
CASSPPNQETQYF
TGTGCCAGCTCACCACCGAACCAAGAGACCCAGTACTTC
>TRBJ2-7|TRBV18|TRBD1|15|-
CASSVSQGAGYEQYF
TGTGCCAGCTCAGTATCACAGGGGGCTGGCTACGAGCAGTACTTC
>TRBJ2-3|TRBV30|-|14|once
CASQDSTRLNTQYF
TGTGCCTCCCAAGACAGTACGAGGTTAAATACGCAGTATTTT
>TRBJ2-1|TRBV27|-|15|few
CASSLGTGGDNEQFF
TGTGCCAGCAGTTTAGGGACTGGAGGGGACAATGAGCAGTTCTTC
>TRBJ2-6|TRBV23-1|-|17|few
CASSLAERSRGANVLTF
TGCGCCAGCAGTCTGGCAGAGCGATCCAGGGGGGCCAACGTCCTGACTTTC
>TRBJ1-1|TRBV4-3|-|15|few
CASSQAQGLSTEAFF
TGCGCCAGCAGCCAAGCCCAGGGGTTATCCACTGAAGCTTTCTTT
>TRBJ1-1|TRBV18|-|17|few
CASSPLDSLAWNTEAFF
TGTGCCAGCTCACCACTTGACAGCTTGGCGTGGAACACTGAAGCTTTCTTT
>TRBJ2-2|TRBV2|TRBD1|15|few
CASSAGTANTGELFF
TGTGCCAGCAGTGCCGGGACAGCGAACACCGGGGAGCTGTTTTTT
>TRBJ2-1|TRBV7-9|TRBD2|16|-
CASSLEPAGRYNEQFF
TGTGCCAGCAGCTTAGAGCCAGCGGGAAGGTACAATGAGCAGTTCTTC
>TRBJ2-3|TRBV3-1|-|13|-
CASSPVLTDTQYF
TGTGCCAGCAGCCCCGTCCTCACAGATACGCAGTATTTT
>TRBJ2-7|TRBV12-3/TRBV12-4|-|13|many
CASSRDTSYEQYF
TGTGCCAGCTCACGGGATACCTCCTACGAGCAGTACTTC
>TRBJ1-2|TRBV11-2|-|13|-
CASSFENMSGYTF
TGTGCCAGCAGCTTCGAAAATATGTCAGGCTACACCTTC
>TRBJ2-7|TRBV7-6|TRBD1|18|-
CASSLVLPPGTGLYEQYF
TGTGCCAGCAGCTTAGTCCTCCCTCCCGGGACAGGGCTGTACGAGCAGTACTTC
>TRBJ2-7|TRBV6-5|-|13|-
CASSLLRNYEQYF
TGTGCCAGCAGTTTGCTAAGAAACTACGAGCAGTACTTC
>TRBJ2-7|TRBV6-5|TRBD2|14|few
CASSWQRDSYEQYF
TGTGCCAGCAGTTGGCAGCGGGACTCCTACGAGCAGTACTTC
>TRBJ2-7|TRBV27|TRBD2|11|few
CASTGGLEQYF
TGTGCCAGCACGGGGGGGCTTGAGCAGTACTTC
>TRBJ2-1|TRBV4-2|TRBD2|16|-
CASSQDRVAGDNEQFF
TGTGCCAGCAGCCAAGATCGGGTAGCGGGGGACAATGAGCAGTTCTTC
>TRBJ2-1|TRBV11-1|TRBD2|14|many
CASSLAAGLNEQFF
TGTGCCAGCAGCTTGGCAGCGGGATTAAATGAGCAGTTCTTC
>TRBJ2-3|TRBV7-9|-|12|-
CASSRLEDTQYF
TGTGCCAGCAGCCGACTAGAAGATACGCAGTATTTT
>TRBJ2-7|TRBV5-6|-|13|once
CASSLAGAIEQYF
TGTGCCAGCAGCTTGGCCGGAGCTATAGAGCAGTACTTC
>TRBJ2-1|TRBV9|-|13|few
CASSVGGADEQFF
TGTGCCAGCAGCGTAGGGGGGGCTGATGAGCAGTTCTTC
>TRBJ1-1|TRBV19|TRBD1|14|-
CASRGQGRVAEAFF
TGTGCCAGTAGAGGACAGGGAAGGGTCGCTGAAGCTTTCTTT
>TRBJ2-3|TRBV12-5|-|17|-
CASGLVPRGSAWGTQYF
TGTGCTAGTGGTTTGGTACCTCGTGGGTCAGCCTGGGGAACGCAGTATTTT